The source of this T cell receptor beta chain is a study of T cell responses to AZD1222 COVID-19 vaccine. Generated by immunoSEQ multiplex PCR, the TCRdb table keeps only in-frame clones and is missing some. Among approximately 150,000 clones, about 90% were seen once, and the ten largest hold about 6%. The sequence derives from an adult who received the AZD1222 COVID-19 vaccine. The sample was peripheral blood, taken 28 days after the second AZD1222 dose.

In DNA form, the CDR3 reads TGCGCCAGCAGCTTTGGAGGGAACGATGGCTACACCTTC. This codes for CASSFGGNDGYTF. The chain couples TRBV5-1 to TRBJ1-2; D unresolved. Looked up from germline, CDR1 is SGHRS and CDR2 is YFSETQ. The CDR3 has 13 amino acids. V lost 2 bases and J 6 bases, leaving 11 bases between the germline ends.